The clone carrying this T cell receptor beta chain was recorded a few times. This sample is drawn from a study of CDR3 diversity in severe acne. A single record per CDR3 protein comes from TCRdb applying MiXCR to the PCR reads. The sample includes some 90,000 distinct CDR3 sequences, roughly half of them seen just once. Sequenced: blood. This receptor was taken from a male donor in good health, serving as a control.

The CDR3 sequence is CASSLARETQYF. CDR3 nucleotides: TGTGCCAGCAGCTTAGCCCGGGAGACCCAGTACTTC. This chain links TRBV7-6 with TRBJ2-5, with D hard to call. V was clipped by 0 bases and J by 5 bases, with 4 bases between them. The CDR3 extends over 12 amino acids. Germline lookup yields CDR1 SGHVS and CDR2 FNYEAQ.